The 28 T cell receptor beta chains in this list originate from one sample, sequenced in a study of blood T cell repertoires in COVID-19. Produced via immunoSEQ multiplex PCR; TCRdb's table is partial and in-frame only. Of about 300,000 clones in the sample, roughly 85% were seen once. Material: PBMCs or T cells enriched from blood (not recorded which). These receptors were collected from a woman aged 25-40 years who had been exposed to COVID-19.

V usage is TRBV2 and J usage is TRBJ2-1, with TRBD1 matching over 10 bases. Per germline, CDR1 SNHLY and CDR2 FYNNEI. This CDR3 has 20 residues. J lost 4 bases, V lost 5 bases, and 20 bases had no gene match. In DNA, the CDR3 is TGTGCCAGCAGTACACAGCGGACAGGGGGTAGCGGGATCCAATACAATGAGCAGTTCTTC. Translating it yields CASSTQRTGGSGIQYNEQFF.

The chain uses TRBV2 and TRBJ2-3; possibly TRBD2 for D (6 bases). The V gene's germline CDR1 is SNHLY and CDR2 FYNNEI. Trimming shortened V by 6 bases and J by 4 bases, and 8 bases separated the two germline ends. The length of the CDR3 is 12 residues. The CDR3 DNA is TGTGCCAGCAGCTGGGGGGCAGATACGCAGTATTTT. Protein sequence: CASSWGADTQYF.

The chain couples TRBV27 to TRBJ1-5; no firm D call. V was cut by 2 bases and J by 4 bases, with 6 bases left in between. Germline V gene sequence: CDR1 MNHEY, CDR2 SMNVEV (reference sequence). CDR3 length: 13 residues. The CDR3 DNA reads TGTGCCAGCAGTTTAGCCGGGAATCAGCCCCAGCATTTT. It codes for CASSLAGNQPQHF.

Note on this clone: Germline and junction disagree at one end, which may indicate a read error. The chain has TRBV28 and TRBJ1-2, with 9 nucleotides matching TRBD1. CDR1 and CDR2 (germline): MDHEN, SYDVKM. The CDR3 runs to 14 residues. CDR3 nucleotide sequence: TGTGCCAGCAGCCCTACGACTACAGGGGGCGCCTCGATCTTC. Its protein is CASSPTTTGGASIF.

J is TRBJ2-7 and V is TRBV14; 10 bases agree with TRBD2. The CDR3 is 14 amino acids. Trimming took 2 bases from V and 9 from J; bases not matched to a gene: 7. Germline lookup yields CDR1 SGHDN and CDR2 FVKESK. CDR3 amino acids: CASSQPGLAFRQYF. CDR3 in DNA: TGTGCCAGCAGCCAACCGGGACTAGCGTTTCGGCAGTACTTC.

V and J are TRBV2 and TRBJ2-1; the match to TRBD2 covers 10 bases. V dropped 2 bases and J dropped 0; count of bases not matched to a gene: 7. Per germline, CDR1 SNHLY and CDR2 FYNNEI. The CDR3 runs 18 residues. In DNA form, the CDR3 reads TGTGCCAGCAGTGAAAGGGCTAGCGGGGGCCGCTCCTACAATGAGCAGTTCTTC. It yields the protein CASSERASGGRSYNEQFF.

The chain links TRBV28 to TRBJ1-2; D is ambiguous. The CDR3 has 12 residues. Germline V gene sequence: CDR1 MDHEN, CDR2 SYDVKM. Trimming cost V 7 bases and J 8 bases, with 14 bases left between them. CDR3 sequence: CASTSQTLGYTF. CDR3 sequence (DNA): TGTGCCAGCACCTCACAAACATTGGGCTACACCTTC.

The chain has TRBV2 and TRBJ1-5; D remains unclear. CDR3 length equals 18 residues. Trimming left V 8 bases short and J 2 bases short, with 25 bases between. Germline V CDR1 and CDR2: SNHLY, FYNNEI. CDR3 protein: CASDYRRAVVEGNQPQHF. CDR3 DNA: TGTGCCAGCGATTACAGACGGGCGGTTGTGGAGGGCAATCAGCCCCAGCATTTT.

CDR3 coding DNA: TGTGCCAGCAGCTTCGGCAGGGCTCTGAACACTGAAGCTTTCTTT. Translation: CASSFGRALNTEAFF. J is TRBJ1-1 and V is TRBV11-2, with D perhaps TRBD1 (5 bases). Germline CDR1 is SGHAT and CDR2 is FQNNGV. V dropped 3 bases and J dropped 0 bases, with 11 bases sitting between them. The CDR3 extends over 15 amino acids.

The count of this clone is one. The rearrangement joins TRBV3-1 (or the pseudogene TRBV3-2) to TRBJ1-5, with no clear D. The germline V gene encodes CDR1 LGHDT and CDR2 YNNKEL (reference sequence). The CDR3 has 18 amino acids. The V end was cut by 2 bases, the J end by 1 base, with 18 bases between. CDR3 nucleotide sequence: TGTGCCAGCAGCCAATCGAATCTGGGCCCCCGGAGCAATCAGCCCCAGCATTTT. It is translated as CASSQSNLGPRSNQPQHF.

V gene TRBV7-8 combines with J gene TRBJ1-3, with D tentatively TRBD1 (5 bases). Trimming took off 5 bases at V and 7 bases at J, with 12 bases between the two ends. The CDR3 spans 13 residues. Germline V CDR1 and CDR2: SGHVS, FQNEAQ. CDR3 in amino acids: CASSRRGTNTIYF. CDR3 DNA sequence: TGTGCCAGCAGCCGCCGGGGGACGAACACCATATATTTT.

The chain combines TRBV2 with TRBJ2-1; the match to TRBD2 covers 7 bases. Germline assignment: CDR1 SNHLY and CDR2 FYNNEI. This CDR3 is built from 15 residues. The V gene end was trimmed by 6 bases and the J gene end by 5 bases; junction bases not matched to a gene: 10. The CDR3 nucleotides are TGTGCCAGCAGCCTCGGACTAGTGGGGGACAATGAGCAGTTCTTC. Protein sequence: CASSLGLVGDNEQFF.

This chain links TRBV5-1 with TRBJ1-2; 8 positions match TRBD1. The CDR3 covers 13 residues. Germline V lookup: CDR1 SGHRS, CDR2 YFSETQ. After removal of 5 bases from V and 7 bases from J, the junction contained 7 bases not matched to a gene. The CDR3 bases are TGCGCCAGCAGGACAGGGGCGGAGGTTGGCTACACCTTC. Amino acids: CASRTGAEVGYTF. The full variable domain, in which reference TRBV5-1 and TRBJ1-2 provide the parts outside the CDR3, is KAGVTQTPRYLIKTRGQQVTLSCSPISGHRSVSWYQQTPGQGLQFLFEYFSETQRNKGNFPGRFSGRQFSNSRSEMNVSTLELGDSALYLCASRTGAEVGYTFGSGTRLTVV.

The chain is built from TRBV18 and TRBJ1-1; 8 bases align to TRBD1. Germline V gene data show CDR1 as KGHSH and CDR2 as LQKENI. The CDR3 runs to 16 residues. Trimming at V came to 6 bases and at J to 0 bases, leaving 9 bases not matched to a gene. This CDR3 reads CASSPGTGFMNTEAFF. Here the CDR3 DNA reads TGTGCCAGCTCTCCCGGGACAGGCTTCATGAACACTGAAGCTTTCTTT.

The rearrangement joins TRBV19 to TRBJ2-1; 7 positions agree with TRBD1. Germline loops: CDR1 LNHDA, CDR2 SQIVND (reference sequence). CDR3 size: 15 residues. J lost 0 bases, V lost 3 bases, and 2 bases had no gene match. The CDR3 is CASSIDRVSYNEQFF. In DNA, the CDR3 is TGTGCCAGTAGTATTGACAGGGTCTCCTACAATGAGCAGTTCTTC.

The CDR3 sequence: CATSPRGQGEKLFF. CDR3 sequence (DNA): TGTGCCACCAGCCCCAGGGGGCAAGGTGAAAAACTGTTTTTT. This chain uses TRBV15 with TRBJ1-4; 8 positions agree with TRBD1. The V gene end was trimmed by 5 bases and the J gene end by 7 bases; junction bases not matched to a gene: 6. CDR1 is LNHNV and CDR2 is YYDKDF in the germline V gene (reference sequence). The CDR3 covers 14 residues.

The V gene is TRBV6-5, the J gene TRBJ2-2; D is unclear. Trimming stripped 6 bases from V and 3 bases from J, with 11 bases between. The CDR3 spans 14 residues. CDR1 is MNHEY, CDR2 SVGAGI, per germline. The CDR3 region is CASRGLSDTGELFF. CDR3 bases: TGTGCCAGCAGGGGCTTGTCGGACACCGGGGAGCTGTTTTTT.

The chain has TRBV2 and TRBJ2-1; 14 bases agree with TRBD2. CDR3 size: 18 residues. V shed 3 bases and J 2 bases; nucleotides not matched to a gene: 6. CDR1 and CDR2 (germline): SNHLY, FYNNEI. The CDR3 sequence is CASSEGLAGVVAYNEQFF. CDR3 in DNA: TGTGCCAGCAGTGAGGGACTAGCGGGGGTTGTGGCCTACAATGAGCAGTTCTTC.

The chain has TRBV11-2 and TRBJ2-1; 9 positions agree with TRBD1. Looked up from germline, CDR1 is SGHAT and CDR2 is FQNNGV. The CDR3 consists of 16 residues. The junction had 11 bases not matched to a gene; V was cut back by 6 bases and J by 5 bases. The CDR3 DNA reads as TGTGCCAGCAGTTATAGAGGGACAGGGCCCCACAATGAGCAGTTCTTC. As protein: CASSYRGTGPHNEQFF.

J is TRBJ1-2 and V is TRBV6-1; D ambiguous. From germline, CDR1 is MNHNS and CDR2 SASEGT. V dropped 3 bases and J dropped 5 bases, with 10 bases sitting between them. The CDR3 sequence is 13 residues long. The CDR3 loop reads CASSEGHRYGYTF. DNA for the CDR3: TGTGCCAGCAGTGAGGGCCATCGGTATGGCTACACCTTC.

This chain connects TRBV2 to TRBJ2-2; D is possibly TRBD1 (7 bases). V dropped 4 bases and J dropped 2 bases, with 11 bases sitting between them. The CDR3 covers 15 residues. The germline V gene encodes CDR1 SNHLY and CDR2 FYNNEI. The CDR3 coding sequence is TGTGCCAGCAGTGTGCAGGGGGGTAACACCGGGGAGCTGTTTTTT. Protein: CASSVQGGNTGELFF.

This rearrangement joins TRBV19 to TRBJ1-6; possibly TRBD1 for D (5 bases). This CDR3 is built from 16 residues. CDR1 is LNHDA, CDR2 SQIVND, per germline (reference sequence). The ends were cut back, 3 bases at V and 0 bases at J, with 9 bases in the middle. CDR3 DNA sequence: TGTGCCAGTAGTATCAGCGGGGGCTCCTATAATTCACCCCTCCACTTT. It yields the protein CASSISGGSYNSPLHF. The full variable domain, its missing parts supplied by reference TRBV19 and TRBJ1-6, is DGGITQSPKYLFRKEGQNVTLSCEQNLNHDAMYWYRQDPGQGLRLIYYSQIVNDFQKGDIAEGYSVSREKKESFPLTVTSAQKNPTAFYLCASSISGGSYNSPLHFGNGTRLTVT.

CDR3 bases: TGTGCCACCAGCAGAGGCGGGGGACCCTACAATGAGCAGTTCTTC. It encodes CATSRGGGPYNEQFF. The chain carries TRBV15 and TRBJ2-1; 7 bases line up with TRBD2. This CDR3 has 15 residues. Losses at the gene ends were 1 base for V and 2 bases for J; bases not matched to a gene: 2. Germline V gene lookup returns CDR1 LNHNV and CDR2 YYDKDF (reference sequence).

This clone came up once. The V and J genes are TRBV7-8 and TRBJ1-1, with no clear D. Germline CDR1 is SGHVS and CDR2 is FQNEAQ. The CDR3 is 11 amino acids. The V gene lost 7 bases and the J gene lost 4 bases, with 7 bases spanning the gap. The DNA of the CDR3 is TGTGCCAGCAACGAGGGCACTGAAGCTTTCTTT. It translates to CASNEGTEAFF.

The CDR3 DNA reads TGCAGCGCCACCCCCGGGGGAGGTGGTACAGATACGCAGTATTTT. Translating gives CSATPGGGGTDTQYF. The chain employs TRBV29-1 and TRBJ2-3; possibly TRBD2 for D (6 bases). V was clipped by 7 bases and J by 3 bases, with 20 bases between them. Per germline, CDR1 SQVTM and CDR2 ANQGSEA. The CDR3 sequence is 15 residues long.

The chain has TRBV5-1 and TRBJ2-5; possibly TRBD1 for D (6 bases). This CDR3 region has 14 residues. V was shortened by 4 bases and J by 1 base, with 11 bases between the two germline ends. Germline assignment: CDR1 SGHRS and CDR2 YFSETQ. CDR3 sequence (DNA): TGCGCCAGCAGCCCATCAGGGGCCCAAGAGACCCAGTACTTC. Amino acid sequence: CASSPSGAQETQYF. The full variable domain, with the rest looked up from reference TRBV5-1 and TRBJ2-5, is KAGVTQTPRYLIKTRGQQVTLSCSPISGHRSVSWYQQTPGQGLQFLFEYFSETQRNKGNFPGRFSGRQFSNSRSEMNVSTLELGDSALYLCASSPSGAQETQYFGPGTRLLVL.

The CDR3 nucleotides are TGTGCCAGCAGCTTAGGACAGGAAGGCGAGCAGTACTTC. It yields the protein CASSLGQEGEQYF. The V and J genes are TRBV7-3 and TRBJ2-7, with 7 bases identical to TRBD1. Unmatched junction bases numbered 4, after V lost 2 bases and J lost 6 bases. This CDR3 contains 13 residues. The germline V gene has CDR1 SGHTA and CDR2 FQGTGA.

This clone was seen repeatedly, ten times or more. The chain employs TRBV6-5 and TRBJ2-2; 8 bases are a match to TRBD2. Per germline, CDR1 MNHEY and CDR2 SVGAGI. The ends lost 6 bases at V and 8 bases at J; junction bases unmatched: 5. The CDR3 covers 13 residues. The CDR3 coding sequence is TGTGCCAGCAGAACGCGACTAGCGGGGGAGCTGTTTTTT. Amino acids: CASRTRLAGELFF.